These 3 T cell receptor beta chains were sequenced from one sample in a study of molecular identifiers for immune sequencing clone quantification. In TCRdb, the PCR reads were re-called with MiXCR into one record per CDR3 protein. The sample lists over 65,000 distinct CDR3 sequences; nearly 25% were seen once. The specimen was naive CD8+ T cells from blood, with Jurkat cell RNA spiked in. This sample's subset: FACS-sorted CD8+CD4-CCR7+CD45RA+ naive T cells. The receptors originated from a human donor in good health. Some libraries in this study had Jurkat cell RNA spiked in.

On this clonotype: One junction end disagrees with the germline gene, perhaps due to a read error. The chain combines TRBV5-6 with TRBJ2-7, with 7 bases lining up with TRBD1. Germline values: CDR1 SGHDT, CDR2 YYEEEE. The CDR3 runs 14 residues. CDR3 DNA sequence: TGTGCCAGCAGCCCCGGGGACAGTTACTACGGGCAGTACTTC. Translation: CASSPGDSYYGQYF.

This clonotype was recorded a few times. The chain has TRBV7-2 and TRBJ2-7; weak D call: TRBD1 (5 bases). Between the trimmed V and J ends, which lost 5 bases and 1 base, there was a span of 12 bases. The CDR3 sequence is 14 residues long. Looked up from germline, CDR1 is SGHTA and CDR2 is FQGNSA. CDR3 amino acids: CASSTQDTSYEQYF. In DNA form, the CDR3 reads TGTGCCAGCAGCACACAGGACACTTCCTACGAGCAGTACTTC.

This chain joins TRBV4-1 and TRBJ2-1; D unclear. CDR1 is MGHRA, CDR2 YSYEKL, per germline. CDR3 length: 13 amino acids. The V end lost 4 bases, the J end lost 13 bases, and 17 bases lay between the germline ends. The CDR3: CASSRDAAPVQFF. Here the CDR3 DNA reads TGCGCCAGCAGCCGAGATGCAGCACCGGTACAGTTCTTC.